Below, 11 T cell receptor beta chains from the same sample are listed, as sequenced in a study of blood T cell repertoires in COVID-19. Assay used: immunoSEQ multiplex PCR; TCRdb lists only in-frame clones, some missing. The sample shows 250,000 to 300,000 clones, about nine tenths of them seen only once. The sequenced sample consisted of peripheral blood. The receptors come from a man between 45 and 60 years old with acute or convalescent COVID-19.

The V call is TRBV19, the J call TRBJ2-7; perhaps TRBD2 as D (6 bases). There are 14 residues in the CDR3. The germline CDR1 and CDR2 sequences are LNHDA and SQIVND (reference sequence). V was trimmed by 5 bases and J by 1 base, leaving 12 bases between them. The CDR3, as DNA: TGTGCCAGTAGTCCGCGGGACGGTTCCTACGAGCAGTACTTC. Protein sequence: CASSPRDGSYEQYF.

The V call is TRBV10-3, the J call TRBJ2-1; 9 bases map to TRBD2. CDR1 and CDR2 from the germline V gene are ENHRY and SYGVKD. This CDR3 region has 16 residues. After removal of 0 bases from V and 6 bases from J, the junction contained 6 bases not matched to a gene. Written as DNA, the CDR3 is TGTGCCATCAGTGAGTCGGGTAGCGGGGGCCTCAATGAGCAGTTCTTC. Translated: CAISESGSGGLNEQFF.

In its sample, this clone was seen a few times. The rearrangement links TRBV9 to TRBJ2-3; perhaps TRBD1 as D (6 bases). This CDR3 has 15 residues. The V end was cut by 2 bases, the J end by 4 bases, with 14 bases between. CDR1 SGDLS and CDR2 YYNGEE come from the germline V gene. The CDR3 nucleotides read TGTGCCAGCAGCGTCGGACCTGAGGGGGCAGATACGCAGTATTTT. It specifies CASSVGPEGADTQYF.

The rearrangement links TRBV7-2 to TRBJ2-7; maybe TRBD1 (7 bases). The CDR3 length is 15 residues. Trimming pared 1 base from V and 4 bases from J, leaving 14 bases between. CDR1 is SGHTA, CDR2 FQGNSA, per germline. The CDR3 loop reads CASSLVEGARYEQYF. In DNA, the CDR3 is TGTGCCAGCAGCTTAGTGGAGGGGGCGCGTTACGAGCAGTACTTC.

This chain joins TRBV11-2 and TRBJ2-2, with TRBD2 as a possible D gene (6 bases). CDR1 and CDR2 (germline): SGHAT, FQNNGV. The CDR3 runs 17 residues. Trimming left V 3 bases short and J 5 bases short, with 19 bases between. The CDR3 reads CASSFPSGGRGTGELFF. The DNA of the CDR3 is TGTGCCAGCAGCTTCCCCTCCGGGGGTCGAGGAACCGGGGAGCTGTTTTTT.

This clone was observed a single time. The rearrangement links TRBV19 to TRBJ2-1; 9 bases are a match to TRBD2. Germline V gene sequence: CDR1 LNHDA, CDR2 SQIVND (reference sequence). V dropped 3 bases and J dropped 9; count of bases not matched to a gene: 6. The CDR3 sequence is 14 residues long. The CDR3 DNA follows: TGTGCCAGTAGTATGGCGGGGGGGCCGGGTGAGCAGTTCTTC. Translated, it gives CASSMAGGPGEQFF.

The genes are TRBV18 and TRBJ1-1; a possible D gene is TRBD1 (6 bases). Per germline, CDR1 KGHSH and CDR2 LQKENI. CDR3 size: 13 residues. V shed 4 bases and J shed 1 base, with 7 bases lying between them. CDR3 in DNA: TGTGCCAGCTCACTGGGACAGAACACTGAAGCTTTCTTT. This codes for CASSLGQNTEAFF.

This clone was picked up a small number of times. Mismatch with germline at one junction end may stem from a read error. The rearrangement uses TRBV5-1 and TRBJ1-1, with D tentatively TRBD1 (6 bases). CDR1 is SGHRS, CDR2 YFSETQ, per germline. The CDR3 runs to 15 residues. The CDR3 sequence is CATSPMFRGGTEAFF. The CDR3, as DNA: TGCGCCACCAGCCCGATGTTCAGGGGAGGGACTGAAGCTTTCTTT. Combining the CDR3 with reference TRBV5-1 and TRBJ1-1 gives the whole variable domain KAGVTQTPRYLIKTRGQQVTLSCSPISGHRSVSWYQQTPGQGLQFLFEYFSETQRNKGNFPGRFSGRQFSNSRSEMNVSTLELGDSALYLCATSPMFRGGTEAFFGQGTRLTVV.

This chain links TRBV2 with TRBJ1-2; tentative D call: TRBD1 (6 bases). From germline, CDR1 is SNHLY and CDR2 FYNNEI. The CDR3 contains 12 residues. Trimming left V 8 bases short and J 8 bases short, with 15 bases between. The CDR3 region is CASVVQGSGYTF. CDR3 coding DNA: TGTGCCAGCGTGGTGCAGGGGTCGGGCTACACCTTC.

On this clone itself: Within the sample, other DNA sequences also encode this same CDR3. This chain joins TRBV18 and TRBJ2-7; D perhaps matches TRBD2 (6 bases). Germline V gives CDR1 KGHSH, CDR2 LQKENI. This CDR3 is built from 12 residues. Trimming removed 2 bases at V and 5 bases at J, with 7 bases between. In nucleotides, the CDR3 is TGTGCCAGCTCACCATCGGGGGACGAGCAGTACTTC. This codes for CASSPSGDEQYF.

This clone was seen only a few times. The V and J genes are TRBV6-2 or TRBV6-3 and TRBJ1-1; D unclear. The CDR3 extends over 12 amino acids. Germline lookup yields CDR1 MNHEY and CDR2 SVGEGT. Trimming took 2 bases from V and 1 from J, leaving 2 bases between them. The CDR3 here is CASSYQNTEAFF. As DNA, the CDR3 is TGTGCCAGCAGTTACCAGAACACTGAAGCTTTCTTT.